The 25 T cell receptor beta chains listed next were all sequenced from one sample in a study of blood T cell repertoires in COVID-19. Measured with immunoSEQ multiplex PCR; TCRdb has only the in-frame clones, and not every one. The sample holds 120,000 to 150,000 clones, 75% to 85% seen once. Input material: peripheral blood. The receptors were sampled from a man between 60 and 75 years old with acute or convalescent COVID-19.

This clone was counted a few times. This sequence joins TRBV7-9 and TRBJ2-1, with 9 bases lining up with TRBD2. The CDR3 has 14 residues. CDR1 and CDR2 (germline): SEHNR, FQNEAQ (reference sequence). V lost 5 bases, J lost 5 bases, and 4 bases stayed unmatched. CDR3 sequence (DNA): TGTGCCAGCAGCCCAGGGACTAGCAACAATGAGCAGTTCTTC. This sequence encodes CASSPGTSNNEQFF.

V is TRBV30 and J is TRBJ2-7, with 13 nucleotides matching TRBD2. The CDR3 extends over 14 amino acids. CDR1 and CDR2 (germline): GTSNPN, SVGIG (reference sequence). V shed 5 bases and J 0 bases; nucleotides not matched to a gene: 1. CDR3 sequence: CAWRTSGSSYEQYF. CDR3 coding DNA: TGTGCCTGGCGGACTAGCGGGAGCTCCTACGAGCAGTACTTC.

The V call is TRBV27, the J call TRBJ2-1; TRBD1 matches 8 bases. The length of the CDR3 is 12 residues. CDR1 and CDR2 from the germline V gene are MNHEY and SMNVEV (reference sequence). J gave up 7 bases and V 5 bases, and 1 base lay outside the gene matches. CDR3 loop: CASSRQGNEQFF. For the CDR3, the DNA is TGTGCCAGCAGTAGACAGGGGAATGAGCAGTTCTTC.

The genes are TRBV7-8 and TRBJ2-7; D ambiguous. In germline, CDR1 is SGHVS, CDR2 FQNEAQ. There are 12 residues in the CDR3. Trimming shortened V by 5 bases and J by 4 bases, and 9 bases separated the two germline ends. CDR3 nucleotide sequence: TGTGCCAGCAGCCGCCGAGCTTACGAGCAGTACTTC. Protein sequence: CASSRRAYEQYF.

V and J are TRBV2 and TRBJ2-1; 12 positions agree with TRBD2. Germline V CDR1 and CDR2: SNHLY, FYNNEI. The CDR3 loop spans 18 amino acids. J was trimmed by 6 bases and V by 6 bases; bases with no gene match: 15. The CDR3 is CASRDPRTLAGGGNEQFF. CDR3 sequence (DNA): TGTGCCAGCAGGGACCCTAGAACTCTAGCGGGAGGGGGCAATGAGCAGTTCTTC.

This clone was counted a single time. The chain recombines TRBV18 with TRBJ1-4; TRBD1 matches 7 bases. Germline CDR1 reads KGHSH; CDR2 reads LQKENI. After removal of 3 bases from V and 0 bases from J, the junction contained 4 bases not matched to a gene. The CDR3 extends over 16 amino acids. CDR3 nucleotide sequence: TGTGCCAGCTCACCCGGGACAGAACCAACTAATGAAAAACTGTTTTTT. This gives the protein CASSPGTEPTNEKLFF.

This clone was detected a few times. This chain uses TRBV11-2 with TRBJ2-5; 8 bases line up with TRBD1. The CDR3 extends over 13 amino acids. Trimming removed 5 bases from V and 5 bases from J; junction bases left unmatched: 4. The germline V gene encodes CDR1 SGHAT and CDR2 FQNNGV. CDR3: CASSVGTGETQYF. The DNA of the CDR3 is TGTGCCAGCAGCGTCGGGACAGGCGAGACCCAGTACTTC.

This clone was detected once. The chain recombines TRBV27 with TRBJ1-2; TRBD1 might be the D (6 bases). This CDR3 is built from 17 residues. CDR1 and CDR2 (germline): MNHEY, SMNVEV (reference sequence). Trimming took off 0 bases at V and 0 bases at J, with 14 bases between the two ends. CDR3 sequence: CASSLSAGAEANYGYTF. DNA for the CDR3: TGTGCCAGCAGTTTATCGGCGGGGGCCGAAGCTAACTATGGCTACACCTTC.

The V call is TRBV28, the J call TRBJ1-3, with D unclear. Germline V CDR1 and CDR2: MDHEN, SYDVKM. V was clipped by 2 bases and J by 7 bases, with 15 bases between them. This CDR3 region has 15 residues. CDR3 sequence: CASSLPGIARNTIYF. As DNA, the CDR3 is TGTGCCAGCAGTTTACCCGGCATAGCACGGAACACCATATATTTT.

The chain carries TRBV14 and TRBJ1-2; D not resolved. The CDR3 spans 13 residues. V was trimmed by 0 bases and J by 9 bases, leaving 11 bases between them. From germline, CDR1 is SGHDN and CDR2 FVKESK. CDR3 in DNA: TGTGCCAGCAGCCAAGAGTCAGGCAGACGCTACACCTTC. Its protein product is CASSQESGRRYTF.

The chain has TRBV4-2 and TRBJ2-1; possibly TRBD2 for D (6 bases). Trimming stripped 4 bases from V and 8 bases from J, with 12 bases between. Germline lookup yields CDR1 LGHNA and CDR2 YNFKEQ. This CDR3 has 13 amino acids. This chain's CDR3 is CASSPPSVYEQFF. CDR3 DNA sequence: TGTGCCAGCAGCCCCCCTAGCGTCTATGAGCAGTTCTTC.

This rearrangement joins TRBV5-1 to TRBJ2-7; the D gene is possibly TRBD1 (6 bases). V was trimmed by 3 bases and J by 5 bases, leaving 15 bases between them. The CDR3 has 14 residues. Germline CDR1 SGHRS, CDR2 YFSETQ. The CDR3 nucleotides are TGCGCCAGCAGCTCCGACGTGACAGGCAACGAGCAGTACTTC. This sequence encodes CASSSDVTGNEQYF.

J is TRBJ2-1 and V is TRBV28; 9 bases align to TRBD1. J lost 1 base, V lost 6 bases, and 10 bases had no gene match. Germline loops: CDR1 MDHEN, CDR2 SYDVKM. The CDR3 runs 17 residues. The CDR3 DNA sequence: TGTGCCAGCAGCCCAAACCCGGGACAGGGATCCTACAATGAGCAGTTCTTC. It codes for CASSPNPGQGSYNEQFF.

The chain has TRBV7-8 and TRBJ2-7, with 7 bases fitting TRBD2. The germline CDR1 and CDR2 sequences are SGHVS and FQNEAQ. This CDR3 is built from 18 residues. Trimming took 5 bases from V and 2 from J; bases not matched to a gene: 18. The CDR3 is CASSHSRQVGGSPYEQYF. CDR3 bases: TGTGCCAGCAGCCACTCCCGGCAGGTAGGCGGGAGCCCCTACGAGCAGTACTTC.

The chain's CDR3 is CASSTRLAVGGETQYF. The CDR3 nucleotides are TGTGCCAGTAGTACCAGACTAGCGGTCGGGGGAGAGACCCAGTACTTC. This chain uses TRBV19 with TRBJ2-5; 9 bases are a match to TRBD2. The CDR3 length is 16 residues. Germline trimming cut 4 bases from V and 4 bases from J; bases unmatched to any gene: 10. CDR1 LNHDA and CDR2 SQIVND come from the germline V gene (reference sequence). The full variable domain, with the rest looked up from reference TRBV19 and TRBJ2-5, is DGGITQSPKYLFRKEGQNVTLSCEQNLNHDAMYWYRQDPGQGLRLIYYSQIVNDFQKGDIAEGYSVSREKKESFPLTVTSAQKNPTAFYLCASSTRLAVGGETQYFGPGTRLLVL.

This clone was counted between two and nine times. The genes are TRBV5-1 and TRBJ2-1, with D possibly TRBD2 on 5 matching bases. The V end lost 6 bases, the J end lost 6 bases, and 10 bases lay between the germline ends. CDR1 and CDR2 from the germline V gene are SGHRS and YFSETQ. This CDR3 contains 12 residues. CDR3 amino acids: CASTLSGNEQFF. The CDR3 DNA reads TGCGCCAGCACTTTAAGCGGCAATGAGCAGTTCTTC.

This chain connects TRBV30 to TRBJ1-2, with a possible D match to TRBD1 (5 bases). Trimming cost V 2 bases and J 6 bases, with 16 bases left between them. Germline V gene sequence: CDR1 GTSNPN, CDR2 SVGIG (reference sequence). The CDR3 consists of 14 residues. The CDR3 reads CAWSIQGYFHGYTF. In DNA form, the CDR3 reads TGTGCCTGGAGTATTCAGGGATACTTCCATGGCTACACCTTC.

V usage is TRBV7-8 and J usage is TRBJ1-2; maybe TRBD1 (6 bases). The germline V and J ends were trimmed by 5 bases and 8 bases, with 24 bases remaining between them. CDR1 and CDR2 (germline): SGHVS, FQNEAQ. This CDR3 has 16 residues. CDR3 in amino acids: CASSPQHRVWESGYTF. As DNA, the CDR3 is TGTGCCAGCAGCCCACAACACAGGGTATGGGAGTCAGGCTACACCTTC.

The DNA for the CDR3 is TGTGCCAGCAGCTCACCCCCGACAACTGGAAACACCATATATTTT. Residues: CASSSPPTTGNTIYF. The chain links TRBV7-8 to TRBJ1-3; D is ambiguous. This CDR3 comprises 15 residues. Germline values: CDR1 SGHVS, CDR2 FQNEAQ. V lost 4 bases and J lost 2, with 12 bases in between.

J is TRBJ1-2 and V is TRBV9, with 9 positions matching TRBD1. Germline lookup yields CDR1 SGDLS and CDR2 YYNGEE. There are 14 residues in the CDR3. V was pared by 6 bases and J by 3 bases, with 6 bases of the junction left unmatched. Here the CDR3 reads CASTGTGNDYGYTF. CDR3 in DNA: TGTGCCAGCACCGGGACAGGGAACGACTATGGCTACACCTTC.

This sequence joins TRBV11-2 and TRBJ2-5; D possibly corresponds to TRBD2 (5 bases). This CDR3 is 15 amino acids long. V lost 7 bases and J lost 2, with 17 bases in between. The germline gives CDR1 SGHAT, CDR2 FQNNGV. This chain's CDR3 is CASNNQVGGQETQYF. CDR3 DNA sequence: TGTGCCAGCAACAACCAAGTTGGAGGACAAGAGACCCAGTACTTC.

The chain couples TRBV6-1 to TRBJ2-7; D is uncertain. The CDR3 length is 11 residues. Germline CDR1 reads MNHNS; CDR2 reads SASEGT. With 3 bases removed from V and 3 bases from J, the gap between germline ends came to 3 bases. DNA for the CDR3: TGTGCCAGCAGTGACGTCTACGAGCAGTACTTC. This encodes CASSDVYEQYF.

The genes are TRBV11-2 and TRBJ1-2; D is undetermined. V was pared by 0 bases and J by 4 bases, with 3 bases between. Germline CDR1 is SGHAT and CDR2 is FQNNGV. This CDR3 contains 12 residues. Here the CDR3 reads CASSLDRYGYTF. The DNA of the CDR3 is TGTGCCAGCAGCTTAGATCGCTATGGCTACACCTTC.

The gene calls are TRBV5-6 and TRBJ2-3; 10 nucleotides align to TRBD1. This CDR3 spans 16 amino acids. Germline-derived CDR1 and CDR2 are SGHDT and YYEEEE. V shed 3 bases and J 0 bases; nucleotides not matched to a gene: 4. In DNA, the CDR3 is TGTGCCAGCAGCTCTGGGACAGGGGTAAGCACAGATACGCAGTATTTT. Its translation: CASSSGTGVSTDTQYF.

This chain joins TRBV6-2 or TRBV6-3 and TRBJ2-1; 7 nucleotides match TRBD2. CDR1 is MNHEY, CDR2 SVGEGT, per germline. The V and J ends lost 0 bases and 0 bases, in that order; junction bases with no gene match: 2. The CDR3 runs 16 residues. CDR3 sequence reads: CASSYSLAASYNEQFF. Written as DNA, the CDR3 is TGTGCCAGCAGTTACTCGCTAGCGGCCTCCTACAATGAGCAGTTCTTC.